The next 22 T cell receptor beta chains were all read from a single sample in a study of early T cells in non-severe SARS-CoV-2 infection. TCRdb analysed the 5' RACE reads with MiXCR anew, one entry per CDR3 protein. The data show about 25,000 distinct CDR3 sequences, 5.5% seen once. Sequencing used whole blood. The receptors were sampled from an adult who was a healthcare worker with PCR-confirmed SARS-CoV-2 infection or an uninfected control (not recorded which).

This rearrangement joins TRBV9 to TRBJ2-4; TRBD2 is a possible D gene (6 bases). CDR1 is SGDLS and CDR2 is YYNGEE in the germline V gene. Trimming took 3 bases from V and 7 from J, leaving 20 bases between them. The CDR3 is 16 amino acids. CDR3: CASSGGLSVAWNIQYF. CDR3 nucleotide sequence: TGTGCCAGCAGCGGGGGACTCTCCGTGGCGTGGAACATTCAGTACTTC.

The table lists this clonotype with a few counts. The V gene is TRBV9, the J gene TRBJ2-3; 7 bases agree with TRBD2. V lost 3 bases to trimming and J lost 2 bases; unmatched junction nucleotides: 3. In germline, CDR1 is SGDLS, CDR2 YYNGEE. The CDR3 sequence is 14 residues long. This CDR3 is CASSASGITDTQYF. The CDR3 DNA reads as TGTGCCAGCAGCGCTAGCGGCATCACAGATACGCAGTATTTT.

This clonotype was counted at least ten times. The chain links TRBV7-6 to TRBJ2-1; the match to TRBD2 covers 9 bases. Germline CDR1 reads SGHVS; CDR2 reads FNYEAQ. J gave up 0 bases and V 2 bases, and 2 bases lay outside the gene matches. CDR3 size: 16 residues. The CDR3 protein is CASSLLAGSSYNEQFF. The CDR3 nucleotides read TGTGCCAGCAGCTTACTAGCGGGAAGCTCCTACAATGAGCAGTTCTTC.

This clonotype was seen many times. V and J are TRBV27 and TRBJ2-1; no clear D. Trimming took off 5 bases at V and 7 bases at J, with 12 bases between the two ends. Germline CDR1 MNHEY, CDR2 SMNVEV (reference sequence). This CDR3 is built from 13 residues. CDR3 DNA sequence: TGTGCCAGCAGTCCCAGGTTTCGGAATGAGCAGTTCTTC. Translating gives CASSPRFRNEQFF.

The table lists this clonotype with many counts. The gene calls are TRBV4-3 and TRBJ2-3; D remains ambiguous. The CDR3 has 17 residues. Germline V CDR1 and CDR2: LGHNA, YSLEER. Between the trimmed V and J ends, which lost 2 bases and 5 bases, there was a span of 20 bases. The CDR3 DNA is TGCGCCAGCAGCCAATCAGAACACCGGCTCATGGGAGATACGCAGTATTTT. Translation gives CASSQSEHRLMGDTQYF.

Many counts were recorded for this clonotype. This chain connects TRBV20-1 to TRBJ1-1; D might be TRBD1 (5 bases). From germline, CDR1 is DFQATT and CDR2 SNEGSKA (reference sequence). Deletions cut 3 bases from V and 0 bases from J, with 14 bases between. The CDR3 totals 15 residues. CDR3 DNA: TGCAGTGCTAGTCCCGGGACCGCGCTGAACACTGAAGCTTTCTTT. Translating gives CSASPGTALNTEAFF.

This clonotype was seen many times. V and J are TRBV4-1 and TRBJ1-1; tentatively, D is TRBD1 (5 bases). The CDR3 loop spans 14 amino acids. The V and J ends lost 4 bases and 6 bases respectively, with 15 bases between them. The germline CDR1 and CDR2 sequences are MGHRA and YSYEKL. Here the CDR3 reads CASSLQSGIAEAFF. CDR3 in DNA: TGCGCCAGCAGCCTACAGTCAGGGATCGCTGAAGCTTTCTTT.

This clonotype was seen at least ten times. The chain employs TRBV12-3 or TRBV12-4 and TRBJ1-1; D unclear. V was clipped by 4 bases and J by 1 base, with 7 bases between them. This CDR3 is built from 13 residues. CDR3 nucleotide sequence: TGTGCCAGCAGTTCGGGCCCGAACACTGAAGCTTTCTTT. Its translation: CASSSGPNTEAFF.

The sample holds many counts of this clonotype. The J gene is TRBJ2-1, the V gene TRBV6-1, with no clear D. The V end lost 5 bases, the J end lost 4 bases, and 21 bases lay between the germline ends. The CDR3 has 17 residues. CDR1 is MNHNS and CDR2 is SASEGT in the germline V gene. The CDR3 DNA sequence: TGTGCCAGCAGTCAGTCTGGCAGGACCCTCGTATACAATGAGCAGTTCTTC. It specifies CASSQSGRTLVYNEQFF.

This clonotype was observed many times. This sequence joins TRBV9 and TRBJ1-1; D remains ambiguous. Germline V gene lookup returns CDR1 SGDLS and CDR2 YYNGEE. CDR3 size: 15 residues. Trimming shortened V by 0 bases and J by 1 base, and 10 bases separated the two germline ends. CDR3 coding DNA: TGTGCCAGCAGCGTAGGAGTAGCGGAGAACACTGAAGCTTTCTTT. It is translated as CASSVGVAENTEAFF.

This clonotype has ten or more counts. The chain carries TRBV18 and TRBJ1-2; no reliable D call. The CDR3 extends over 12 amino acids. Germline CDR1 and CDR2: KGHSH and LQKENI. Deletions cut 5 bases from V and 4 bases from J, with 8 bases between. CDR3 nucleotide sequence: TGTGCCAGCTCAGACTACAGCTATGGCTACACCTTC. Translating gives CASSDYSYGYTF.

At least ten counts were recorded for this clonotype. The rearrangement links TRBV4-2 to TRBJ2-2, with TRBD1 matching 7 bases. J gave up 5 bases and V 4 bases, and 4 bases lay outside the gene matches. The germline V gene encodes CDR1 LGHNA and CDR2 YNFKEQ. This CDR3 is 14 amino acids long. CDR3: CASSRDRQTGELFF. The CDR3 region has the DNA TGTGCCAGCAGCCGGGACAGACAAACCGGGGAGCTGTTTTTT.

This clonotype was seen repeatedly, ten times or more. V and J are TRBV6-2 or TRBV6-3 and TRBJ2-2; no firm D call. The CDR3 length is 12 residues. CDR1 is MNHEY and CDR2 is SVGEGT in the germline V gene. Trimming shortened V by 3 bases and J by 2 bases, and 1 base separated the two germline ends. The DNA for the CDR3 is TGTGCCAGCAGTTATAACACCGGGGAGCTGTTTTTT. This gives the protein CASSYNTGELFF.

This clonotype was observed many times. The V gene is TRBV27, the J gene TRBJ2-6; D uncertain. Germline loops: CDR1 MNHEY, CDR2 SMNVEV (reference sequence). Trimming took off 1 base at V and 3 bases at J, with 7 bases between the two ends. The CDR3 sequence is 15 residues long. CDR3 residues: CASSLFPGGANVLTF. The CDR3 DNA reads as TGTGCCAGCAGTTTATTCCCAGGTGGGGCCAACGTCCTGACTTTC.

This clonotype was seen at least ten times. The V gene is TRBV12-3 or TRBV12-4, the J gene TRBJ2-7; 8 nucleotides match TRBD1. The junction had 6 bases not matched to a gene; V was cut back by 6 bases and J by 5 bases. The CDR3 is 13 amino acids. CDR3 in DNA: TGTGCCAGCAGCCTGACAGGGGTAGACGAGCAGTACTTC. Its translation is CASSLTGVDEQYF.

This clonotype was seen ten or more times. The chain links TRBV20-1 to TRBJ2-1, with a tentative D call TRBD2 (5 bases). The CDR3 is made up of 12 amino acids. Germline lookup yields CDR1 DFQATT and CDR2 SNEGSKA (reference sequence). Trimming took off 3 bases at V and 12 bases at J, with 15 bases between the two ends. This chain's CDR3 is CSASRIAEGQFF. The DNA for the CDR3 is TGCAGTGCTAGTAGGATAGCAGAGGGGCAGTTCTTC.

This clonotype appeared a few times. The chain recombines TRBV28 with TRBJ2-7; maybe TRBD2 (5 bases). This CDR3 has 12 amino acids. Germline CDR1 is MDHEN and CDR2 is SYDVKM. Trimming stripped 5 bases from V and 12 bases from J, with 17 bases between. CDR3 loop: CASSLGLDRLYF. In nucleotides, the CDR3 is TGTGCCAGCAGTCTCGGACTGGACCGTTTGTACTTC.

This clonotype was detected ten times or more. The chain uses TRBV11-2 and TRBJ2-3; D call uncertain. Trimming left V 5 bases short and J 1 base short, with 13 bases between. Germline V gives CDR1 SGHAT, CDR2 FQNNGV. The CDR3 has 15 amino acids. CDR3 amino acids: CASSPSAQGTDTQYF. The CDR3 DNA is TGTGCCAGCAGCCCCTCCGCCCAGGGCACAGATACGCAGTATTTT.

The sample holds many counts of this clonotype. This chain's CDR3 is CASSLDLISGETQYF. DNA for the CDR3: TGTGCCAGCAGCTTAGATCTGATATCGGGAGAGACCCAGTACTTC. The chain employs TRBV11-2 and TRBJ2-5; no reliable D call. CDR3 size: 15 residues. V was shortened by 0 bases and J by 4 bases, with 12 bases between the two germline ends. The germline V gene has CDR1 SGHAT and CDR2 FQNNGV.

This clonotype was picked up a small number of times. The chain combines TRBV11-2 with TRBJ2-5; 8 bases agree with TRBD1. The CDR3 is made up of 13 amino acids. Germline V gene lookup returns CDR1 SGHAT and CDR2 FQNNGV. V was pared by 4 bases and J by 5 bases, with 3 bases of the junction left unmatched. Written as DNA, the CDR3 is TGTGCCAGCAGCTCAGGGGGCTCGGAGACCCAGTACTTC. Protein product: CASSSGGSETQYF.

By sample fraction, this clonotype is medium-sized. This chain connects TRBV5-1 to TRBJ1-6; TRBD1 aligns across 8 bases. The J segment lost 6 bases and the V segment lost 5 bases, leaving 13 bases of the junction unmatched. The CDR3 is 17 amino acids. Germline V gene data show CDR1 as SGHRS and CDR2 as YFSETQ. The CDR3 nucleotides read TGCGCCAGCAGTCAAACCCTTACAGGGGGTGTTAATTCACCCCTCCACTTT. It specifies CASSQTLTGGVNSPLHF.

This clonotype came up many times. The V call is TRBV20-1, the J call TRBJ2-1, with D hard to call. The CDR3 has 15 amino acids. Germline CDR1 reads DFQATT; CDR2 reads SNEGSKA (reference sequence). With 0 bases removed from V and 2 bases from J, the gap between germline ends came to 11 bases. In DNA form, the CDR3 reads TGCAGTGCTAGAGATTTAACGGGCCCCTACAATGAGCAGTTCTTC. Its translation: CSARDLTGPYNEQFF.